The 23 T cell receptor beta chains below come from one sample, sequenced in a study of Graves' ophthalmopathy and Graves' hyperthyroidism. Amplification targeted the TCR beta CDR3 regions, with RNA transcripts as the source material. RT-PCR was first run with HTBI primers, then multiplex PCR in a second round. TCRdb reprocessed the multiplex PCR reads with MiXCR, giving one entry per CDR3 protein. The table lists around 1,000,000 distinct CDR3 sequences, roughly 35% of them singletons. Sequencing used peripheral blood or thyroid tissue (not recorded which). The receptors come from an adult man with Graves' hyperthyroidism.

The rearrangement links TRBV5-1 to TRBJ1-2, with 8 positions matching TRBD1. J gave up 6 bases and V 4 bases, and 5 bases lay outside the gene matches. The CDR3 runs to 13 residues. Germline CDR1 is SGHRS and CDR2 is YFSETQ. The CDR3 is CASSVDRENGYTF. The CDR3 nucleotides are TGCGCCAGCAGCGTGGACAGGGAGAATGGCTACACCTTC.

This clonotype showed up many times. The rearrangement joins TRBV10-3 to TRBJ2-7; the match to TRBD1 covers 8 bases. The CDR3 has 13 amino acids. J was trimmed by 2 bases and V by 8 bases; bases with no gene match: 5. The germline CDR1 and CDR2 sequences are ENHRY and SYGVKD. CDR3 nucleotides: TGTGCCATCTCCAAGGACAGGGCCTACGAGCAGTACTTC. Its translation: CAISKDRAYEQYF.

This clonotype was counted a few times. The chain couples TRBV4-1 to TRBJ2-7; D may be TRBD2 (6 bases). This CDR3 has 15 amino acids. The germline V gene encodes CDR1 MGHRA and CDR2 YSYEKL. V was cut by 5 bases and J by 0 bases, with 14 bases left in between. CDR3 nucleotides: TGCGCCAGCAGCTTCCGGGACTTAAGCTCCTACGAGCAGTACTTC. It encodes CASSFRDLSSYEQYF.

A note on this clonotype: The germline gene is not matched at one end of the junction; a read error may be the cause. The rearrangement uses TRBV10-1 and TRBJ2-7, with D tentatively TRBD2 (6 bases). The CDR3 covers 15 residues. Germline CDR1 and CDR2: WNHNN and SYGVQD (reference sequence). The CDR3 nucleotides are TGCGCCAGCAGTGAGTTCGGCAGGGACTCCCACGAGCAGTACTTC. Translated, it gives CASSEFGRDSHEQYF.

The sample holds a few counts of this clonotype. This CDR3 reads CAWSMGASQHF. In nucleotides, the CDR3 is TGTGCCTGGAGTATGGGGGCATCCCAGCATTTT. The chain combines TRBV19 with TRBJ1-5; possibly TRBD1 for D (6 bases). This CDR3 is 11 amino acids long. Germline lookup yields CDR1 LNHDA and CDR2 SQIVND (reference sequence). V lost 11 bases and J lost 11, with 16 bases in between.

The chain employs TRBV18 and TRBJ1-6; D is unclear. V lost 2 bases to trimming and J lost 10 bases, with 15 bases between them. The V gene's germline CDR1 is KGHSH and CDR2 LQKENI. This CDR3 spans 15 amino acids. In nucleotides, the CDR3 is TGTGCCAGCTCACCATCGATTCAGGTCGCGTCACCCCTCCACTTT. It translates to CASSPSIQVASPLHF.

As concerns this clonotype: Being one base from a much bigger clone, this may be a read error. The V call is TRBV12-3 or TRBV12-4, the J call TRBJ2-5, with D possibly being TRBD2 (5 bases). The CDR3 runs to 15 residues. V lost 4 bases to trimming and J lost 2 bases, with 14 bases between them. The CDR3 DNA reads TGTGCCAGCAGTTCCGCGCGGGCAGGACAAGAGACCCAGTACTTC. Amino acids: CASSSARAGQETQYF.

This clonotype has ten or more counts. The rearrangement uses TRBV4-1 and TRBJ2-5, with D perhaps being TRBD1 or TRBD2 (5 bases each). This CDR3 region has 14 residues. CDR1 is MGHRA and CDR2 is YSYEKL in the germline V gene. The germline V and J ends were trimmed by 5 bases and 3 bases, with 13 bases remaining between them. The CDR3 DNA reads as TGCGCCAGCAGCTCCGGGGCAGAGGAAGAGACCCAGTACTTC. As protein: CASSSGAEEETQYF.

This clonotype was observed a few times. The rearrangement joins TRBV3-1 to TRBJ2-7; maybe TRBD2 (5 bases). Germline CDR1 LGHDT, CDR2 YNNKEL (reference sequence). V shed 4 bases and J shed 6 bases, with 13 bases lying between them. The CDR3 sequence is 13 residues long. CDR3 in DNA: TGTGCCAGCAGCCCGAACACTAGACTCGAGCAGTACTTC. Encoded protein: CASSPNTRLEQYF.

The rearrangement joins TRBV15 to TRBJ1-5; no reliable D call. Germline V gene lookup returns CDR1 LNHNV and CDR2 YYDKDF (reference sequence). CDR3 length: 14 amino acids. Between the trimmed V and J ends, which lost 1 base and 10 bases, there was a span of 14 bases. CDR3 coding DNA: TGTGCCACCAGCAGAGGGGAGGACGCTGATCCCCAGCATTTT. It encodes CATSRGEDADPQHF.

The chain's CDR3 is CASSEWGTGEPYEQYF. The DNA of the CDR3 is TGTGCCAGCAGTGAATGGGGGACAGGGGAGCCCTACGAGCAGTACTTC. J is TRBJ2-7 and V is TRBV25-1; 10 bases are a match to TRBD1. Germline V gene lookup returns CDR1 MGHDK and CDR2 SYGVNS. The J segment lost 2 bases and the V segment lost 1 base, leaving 5 bases of the junction unmatched. The CDR3 runs 16 residues.

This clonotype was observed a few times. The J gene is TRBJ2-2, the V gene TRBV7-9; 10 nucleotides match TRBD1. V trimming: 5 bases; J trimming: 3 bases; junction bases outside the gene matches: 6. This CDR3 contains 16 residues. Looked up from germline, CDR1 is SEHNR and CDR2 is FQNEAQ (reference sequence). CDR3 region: CASSARTGGYTGELFF. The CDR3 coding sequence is TGTGCCAGCAGCGCCCGGACAGGGGGATACACCGGGGAGCTGTTTTTT.

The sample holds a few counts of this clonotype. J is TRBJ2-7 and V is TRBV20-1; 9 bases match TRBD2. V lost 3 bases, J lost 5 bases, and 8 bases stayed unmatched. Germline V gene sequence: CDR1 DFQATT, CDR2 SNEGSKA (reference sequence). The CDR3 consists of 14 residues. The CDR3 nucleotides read TGCAGTGCTAGTGTTCTAGCGGGATCTAACGAGCAGTACTTC. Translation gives CSASVLAGSNEQYF.

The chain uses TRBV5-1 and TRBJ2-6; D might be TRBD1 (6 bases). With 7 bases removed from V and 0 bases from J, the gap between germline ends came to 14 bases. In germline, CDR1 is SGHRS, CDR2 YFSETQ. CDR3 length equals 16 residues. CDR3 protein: CASGSGALSGANVLTF. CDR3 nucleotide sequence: TGCGCCAGCGGTTCAGGGGCGCTCTCTGGGGCCAACGTCCTGACTTTC.

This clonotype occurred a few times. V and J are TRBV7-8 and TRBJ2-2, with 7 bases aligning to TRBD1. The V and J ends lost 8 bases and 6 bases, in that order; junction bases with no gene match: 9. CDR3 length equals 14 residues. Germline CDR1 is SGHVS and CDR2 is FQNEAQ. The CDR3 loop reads CASPLTGRPGELFF. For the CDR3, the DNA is TGTGCCAGCCCCCTGACAGGGCGCCCCGGGGAGCTGTTTTTT.

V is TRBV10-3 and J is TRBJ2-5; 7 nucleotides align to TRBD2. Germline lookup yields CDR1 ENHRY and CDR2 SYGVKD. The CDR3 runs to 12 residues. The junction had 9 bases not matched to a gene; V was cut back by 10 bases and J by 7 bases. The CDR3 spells CASRTSHGTQYF. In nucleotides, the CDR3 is TGTGCCAGCAGGACTAGTCATGGGACCCAGTACTTC.

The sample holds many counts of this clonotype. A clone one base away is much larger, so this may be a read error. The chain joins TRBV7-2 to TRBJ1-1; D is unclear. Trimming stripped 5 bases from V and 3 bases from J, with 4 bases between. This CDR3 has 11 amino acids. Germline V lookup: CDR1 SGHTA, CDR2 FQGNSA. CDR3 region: CASSPYTEAFF. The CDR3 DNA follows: TGTGCCAGCAGCCCGTACACTGAAGCTTTCTTT.

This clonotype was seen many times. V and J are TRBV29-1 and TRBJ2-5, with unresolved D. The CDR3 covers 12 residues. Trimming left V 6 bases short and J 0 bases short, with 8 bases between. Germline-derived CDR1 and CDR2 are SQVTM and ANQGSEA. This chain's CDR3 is CSVAGYQETQYF. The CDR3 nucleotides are TGCAGCGTCGCAGGTTACCAAGAGACCCAGTACTTC. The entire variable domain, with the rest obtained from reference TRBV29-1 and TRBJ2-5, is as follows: SAVISQKPSRDICQRGTSLTIQCQVDSQVTMMFWYRQQPGQSLTLIATANQGSEATYESGFVIDKFPISRPNLTFSTLTVSNMSPEDSSIYLCSVAGYQETQYFGPGTRLLVL.

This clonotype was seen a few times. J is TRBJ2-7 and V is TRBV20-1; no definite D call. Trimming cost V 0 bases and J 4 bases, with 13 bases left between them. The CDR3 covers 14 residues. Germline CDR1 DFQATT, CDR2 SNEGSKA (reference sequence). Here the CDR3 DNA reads TGCAGTGCTAGAGATCGAATTAGTATTTACGAGCAGTACTTC. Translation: CSARDRISIYEQYF.

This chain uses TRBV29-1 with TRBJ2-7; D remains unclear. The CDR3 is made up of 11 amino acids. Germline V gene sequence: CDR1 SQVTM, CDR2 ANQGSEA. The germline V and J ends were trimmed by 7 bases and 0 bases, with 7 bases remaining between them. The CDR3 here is CSGLFSYEQYF. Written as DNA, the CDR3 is TGCAGCGGGCTCTTCTCCTACGAGCAGTACTTC.

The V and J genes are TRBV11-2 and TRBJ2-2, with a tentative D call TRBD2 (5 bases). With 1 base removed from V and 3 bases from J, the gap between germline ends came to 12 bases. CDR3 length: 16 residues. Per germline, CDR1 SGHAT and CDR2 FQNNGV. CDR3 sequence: CASSLVRRRDTGELFF. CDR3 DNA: TGTGCCAGCAGCTTAGTCCGGCGGCGGGACACCGGGGAGCTGTTTTTT.

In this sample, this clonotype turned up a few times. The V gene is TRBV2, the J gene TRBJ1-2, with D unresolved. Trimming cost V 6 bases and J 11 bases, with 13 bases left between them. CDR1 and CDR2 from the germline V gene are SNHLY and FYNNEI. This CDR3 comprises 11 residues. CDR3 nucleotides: TGTGCCAGCAGGCCTGGAATTGATTACACCTTC. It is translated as CASRPGIDYTF.

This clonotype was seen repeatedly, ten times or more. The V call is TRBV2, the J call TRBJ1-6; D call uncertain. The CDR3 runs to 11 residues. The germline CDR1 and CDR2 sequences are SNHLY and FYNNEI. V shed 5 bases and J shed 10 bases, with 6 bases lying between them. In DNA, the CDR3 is TGTGCCAGCAGTCGGCACTCACCCCTCCACTTT. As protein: CASSRHSPLHF.